Reported below is one TCR beta chain. The data derive from a study of blood T cell repertoires in COVID-19. Study-level information: The cDNA or gDNA used as material had been derived from T cells, B-cell-depleted T cells, or PBMCs.

Across 20 to 25 US areas, participants ranged in age from about 18 to 100 years. Generated by immunoSEQ multiplex PCR, the TCRdb table keeps only in-frame clones and is missing some. Here the sample spans 250,000 or so clones, 88% being singletons. Input material: PBMCs or T cells enriched from blood (not recorded which). The receptor was derived from a woman aged 40 to 50 who had been exposed to COVID-19.

CDR3: CASSMGATETQYF. The CDR3 DNA reads TGTGCCAGCAGCATGGGGGCCACGGAGACCCAGTACTTC. The rearrangement links TRBV5-4 to TRBJ2-5; D may be TRBD1 (6 bases). Trimming cost V 4 bases and J 5 bases, with 12 bases left between them. The CDR3 sequence is 13 residues long. Germline V gives CDR1 SGHNT, CDR2 YYREEE (reference sequence).